This TCR beta chain was found in a study of vaccination and CD4 T cells after COVID-19. Turning to the study itself: For control cultures, the treatment was a CEFX pool, an HIV-1 Nef pool, or no peptide.

There are a few counts of this clonotype. Its antigen is currently unknown. The treatment: approximately nine-day PBMC culture with coronavirus spike peptide pools or control peptides (ViraFEST assay). Unexposed donor CD4+ T cells predated the COVID-19 pandemic, collected 2011-2018. Using peptide pools, antigen-specific T cells were expanded in ViraFEST before TCRs were sequenced. Negative selection separated CD4+ T cells from approximately nine-day cultures. Contingent on cell availability, unexposed-donor CD4+ T cells were interrogated with SARS-CoV-2 S/N and four cold-coronavirus spikes. Trimming removed 3 bases from V and 1 base from J; junction bases left unmatched: 9. The CDR3 spans 17 residues. Germline lookup yields CDR1 LNHDA and CDR2 SQIVND (reference sequence). The assay that was used to sequence DNA from cultured CD4+ T cells was the Oncomine TCR Beta short-read assay. Genomic DNA was drawn out of CD4+ T cells grown in culture. TCRdb called the PCR reads again in MiXCR, with one record for every CDR3 protein. Here the sample spans 9,900 or so distinct CDR3 sequences, about 35% being singletons.

The sample taken for sequencing was CD4+ T cells from blood, cultured in vitro. The sequence derives from a human donor in good health. This sequence joins TRBV19 and TRBJ1-5; 7 bases agree with TRBD1. This chain's CDR3 is CASSIVGQGVSNQPQHF. In DNA form, the CDR3 reads TGTGCCAGTAGTATTGTGGGCCAGGGGGTAAGCAATCAGCCCCAGCATTTT.